One and the same sample provided the 10 T cell receptor beta chains below, sequenced in a study of T cell repertoires in ileal Crohn's disease. Only in-frame clones appear in the TCRdb table, and some are missing; sequencing was by immunoSEQ multiplex PCR. The data contain more than 15,000 clones, over 45% of them singletons. Sequencing input: ileal tissue. These receptors all come from an adult with Crohn's disease.

As DNA, the CDR3 is TGCGCCAGCAGCTTTAACCTAGCGGGAGTCAACGACAATGAGCAGTTCTTC. Its protein is CASSFNLAGVNDNEQFF. The rearrangement joins TRBV5-1 to TRBJ2-1, with 10 bases fitting TRBD2. Germline CDR1 is SGHRS and CDR2 is YFSETQ. The CDR3 sequence is 17 residues long. Trimming took 2 bases from V and 5 from J; bases not matched to a gene: 10.

This rearrangement joins TRBV5-1 to TRBJ2-7; TRBD1 is a possible D gene (5 bases). Per the germline V gene, CDR1 is SGHRS and CDR2 is YFSETQ. The ends were cut back, 3 bases at V and 7 bases at J, with 17 bases in the middle. CDR3 size: 14 residues. Written as DNA, the CDR3 is TGCGCCAGCAGCTCCGACCACGACAGCCCGGAGCAGTACTTC. This translates into CASSSDHDSPEQYF.

The chain has TRBV5-1 and TRBJ2-7; tentatively, D is TRBD2 (6 bases). From germline, CDR1 is SGHRS and CDR2 YFSETQ. The CDR3 spans 14 residues. With 4 bases removed from V and 6 bases from J, the gap between germline ends came to 17 bases. CDR3 protein: CASSLGSYGGEQYF. CDR3 nucleotides: TGCGCCAGCAGCCTTGGGTCGTACGGGGGCGAGCAGTACTTC. The entire variable domain, with the rest obtained from reference TRBV5-1 and TRBJ2-7, is as follows: KAGVTQTPRYLIKTRGQQVTLSCSPISGHRSVSWYQQTPGQGLQFLFEYFSETQRNKGNFPGRFSGRQFSNSRSEMNVSTLELGDSALYLCASSLGSYGGEQYFGPGTRLTVT.

This clone was detected only once. The chain employs TRBV19 and TRBJ1-4; unclear D gene. The CDR3 contains 14 residues. Germline CDR1 reads LNHDA; CDR2 reads SQIVND (reference sequence). Trimming removed 9 bases at V and 3 bases at J, with 14 bases between. CDR3 coding DNA: TGTGCCAGCCGTCCCTGGGCACCTAATGAAAAACTGTTTTTT. Amino acids: CASRPWAPNEKLFF.

This clone was counted only a few times. CDR3 amino acids: CASSMSGTGFDQPQHF. DNA of the CDR3: TGTGCCAGCAGTATGTCCGGGACAGGGTTTGATCAGCCCCAGCATTTT. The chain carries TRBV27 and TRBJ1-5; 9 bases fit TRBD1. This CDR3 is 16 amino acids long. V was pared by 5 bases and J by 5 bases, with 10 bases of the junction left unmatched. Germline-derived CDR1 and CDR2 are MNHEY and SMNVEV (reference sequence).

The chain uses TRBV19 and TRBJ2-1, with 12 positions matching TRBD2. The CDR3 sequence is 14 residues long. V lost 8 bases to trimming and J lost 9 bases; unmatched junction nucleotides: 8. The germline gives CDR1 LNHDA, CDR2 SQIVND (reference sequence). The CDR3 nucleotides are TGTGCCAGTCTTAGACTAGCGGGAGATAGTGAGCAGTTCTTC. Translation: CASLRLAGDSEQFF.

The chain links TRBV28 to TRBJ2-7, with 11 bases aligning to TRBD2. CDR1 and CDR2 from the germline V gene are MDHEN and SYDVKM. This CDR3 spans 14 amino acids. The V and J ends lost 2 bases and 6 bases, in that order; junction bases with no gene match: 3. Here the CDR3 reads CASSLSSGRGEQYF. The CDR3 region has the DNA TGTGCCAGCAGTTTAAGTAGCGGGAGGGGCGAGCAGTACTTC.

There are a few counts of this clone. The V call is TRBV28, the J call TRBJ2-1, with 9 positions matching TRBD2. The CDR3 consists of 15 residues. The germline V gene has CDR1 MDHEN and CDR2 SYDVKM. V dropped 5 bases and J dropped 8; count of bases not matched to a gene: 10. The CDR3 DNA reads TGTGCCAGCAGTCCAAGTAGCGGGAGAGTCTATGAGCAGTTCTTC. Encoded protein: CASSPSSGRVYEQFF.

This clone was counted once. The chain has TRBV6-1 and TRBJ1-3; unclear D gene. Trimming removed 4 bases at V and 3 bases at J, with 10 bases between. The CDR3 is made up of 14 amino acids. CDR1 and CDR2 from the germline V gene are MNHNS and SASEGT. This chain's CDR3 is CASSVRGSGNTIYF. In DNA form, the CDR3 reads TGTGCCAGCAGTGTAAGAGGGAGTGGAAACACCATATATTTT.

This clone is medium-sized by share. The V gene is TRBV5-8, the J gene TRBJ1-5; 7 nucleotides line up with TRBD1. J gave up 3 bases and V 3 bases, and 6 bases lay outside the gene matches. CDR3 size: 15 residues. Germline V gene data show CDR1 as SGHTS and CDR2 as YDEGEE. The CDR3 here is CASSWEDRNNQPQHF. Here the CDR3 DNA reads TGTGCCAGCAGCTGGGAGGACAGGAACAATCAGCCCCAGCATTTT.